These 26 T cell receptor beta chains share one sample of origin, sequenced in a study of cytomegalovirus exposure and HLA in healthy donors. The PCR contained 60 Vbeta and 13 Jbeta primers. Sequenced by immunoSEQ multiplex PCR; TCRdb stores in-frame clones only, minus some. The repertoire holds 250,000 to 350,000 clones, 70% to 90% seen once, with less than 2.5% in the top ten. The specimen was PBMCs. These receptors were taken from a woman aged 18-29 years in good health and CMV-seronegative.

The chain recombines TRBV7-3 with TRBJ2-7, with 12 bases matching TRBD1. Germline CDR1 and CDR2: SGHTA and FQGTGA. Trimming at V came to 3 bases and at J to 4 bases, leaving 13 bases not matched to a gene. This CDR3 has 18 amino acids. The CDR3 nucleotides read TGTGCCAGCAGCTTTAAGTCCTCGGGACAGGGGGCCGTGTACGAGCAGTACTTC. Its protein product is CASSFKSSGQGAVYEQYF.

V usage is TRBV9 and J usage is TRBJ1-4; D ambiguous. The germline V gene encodes CDR1 SGDLS and CDR2 YYNGEE. The CDR3 covers 16 residues. V was pared by 0 bases and J by 2 bases, with 11 bases between. The CDR3 DNA follows: TGTGCCAGCAGCGTAGGTGGAGGGCGGACTAATGAAAAACTGTTTTTT. Translated: CASSVGGGRTNEKLFF.

The V gene is TRBV5-4, the J gene TRBJ1-1; D gene uncertain. The V and J ends lost 0 bases and 6 bases respectively, with 9 bases between them. The CDR3 contains 13 residues. The germline CDR1 and CDR2 sequences are SGHNT and YYREEE (reference sequence). The CDR3 spells CASSLVSSAEAFF. CDR3 sequence (DNA): TGTGCCAGCAGCTTGGTTTCAAGCGCTGAAGCTTTCTTT.

The V gene is TRBV4-1, the J gene TRBJ1-2, with D uncertain. Looked up from germline, CDR1 is MGHRA and CDR2 is YSYEKL. The V end was cut by 0 bases, the J end by 1 base, with 15 bases between. The CDR3 covers 17 residues. The CDR3 loop is CASSQDSGGPRNYGYTF. The CDR3 DNA sequence: TGCGCCAGCAGCCAAGATTCTGGAGGGCCCCGTAACTATGGCTACACCTTC.

The chain carries TRBV9 and TRBJ2-1, with 8 bases matching TRBD2. Germline-derived CDR1 and CDR2 are SGDLS and YYNGEE. With V trimmed by 4 bases and J by 0 bases, 3 bases remained unmatched. CDR3 length equals 15 residues. DNA of the CDR3: TGTGCCAGCAGCTTTCGGGGGGGCTCCTACAATGAGCAGTTCTTC. It translates to CASSFRGGSYNEQFF.

This chain uses TRBV5-1 with TRBJ1-3; D is perhaps TRBD1 (6 bases). Looked up from germline, CDR1 is SGHRS and CDR2 is YFSETQ. Trimming took off 0 bases at V and 4 bases at J, with 8 bases between the two ends. The CDR3 extends over 14 amino acids. The CDR3 region has the DNA TGCGCCAGCAGCTTGGGGGGGCCCGGAAACACCATATATTTT. This encodes CASSLGGPGNTIYF.

The chain joins TRBV4-1 to TRBJ2-3; the match to TRBD2 covers 11 bases. CDR3 length equals 17 residues. With V trimmed by 1 base and J by 2 bases, 5 bases remained unmatched. CDR1 is MGHRA and CDR2 is YSYEKL in the germline V gene. CDR3 residues: CASSQGVSGGATDTQYF. The CDR3 nucleotides are TGCGCCAGCAGCCAAGGGGTTAGCGGGGGGGCCACAGATACGCAGTATTTT.

The J gene is TRBJ2-3, the V gene TRBV19, with 9 bases identical to TRBD2. CDR3 length: 14 amino acids. Trimming cost V 7 bases and J 2 bases; bases outside gene matches: 4. Germline loops: CDR1 LNHDA, CDR2 SQIVND (reference sequence). The CDR3 nucleotides are TGTGCCAGTACCCTAGCGGGATCCACAGATACGCAGTATTTT. Protein: CASTLAGSTDTQYF.

With respect to this clone: Its ends do not fully match the called genes, so a read error is possible. The chain combines TRBV7-9 with TRBJ2-5; a possible D gene is TRBD1 (6 bases). The germline V gene encodes CDR1 SEHNR and CDR2 FQNEAQ (reference sequence). This CDR3 is 17 amino acids long. The CDR3 sequence: CSSSPGSWLGAQETQYF. The CDR3 nucleotides are TGTTCCAGCAGCCCCGGTTCGTGGTTGGGGGCACAAGAGACCCAGTACTTC.

The chain employs TRBV4-1 and TRBJ2-6; 7 positions agree with TRBD1. This CDR3 spans 17 amino acids. Germline CDR1 and CDR2: MGHRA and YSYEKL. V lost 4 bases and J lost 6; bases outside the gene matches: 12. DNA of the CDR3: TGCGCCAGCAGCCCCGGGACAGCCCTGGTCACGGCCAACGTCCTGACTTTC. Protein: CASSPGTALVTANVLTF.

This clone was found once. The gene calls are TRBV30 and TRBJ1-5; D unresolved. The CDR3 has 14 amino acids. Trimming cost V 3 bases and J 9 bases, with 18 bases left between them. The germline V gene encodes CDR1 GTSNPN and CDR2 SVGIG (reference sequence). Written as DNA, the CDR3 is TGTGCCTGGAGCCCGGGGATCGTCGTGGGGCCCCAGCATTTT. As protein: CAWSPGIVVGPQHF.

The V call is TRBV18, the J call TRBJ1-3; TRBD1 matches 7 bases. V was pared by 5 bases and J by 0 bases, with 4 bases of the junction left unmatched. This CDR3 has 15 amino acids. Germline V gene lookup returns CDR1 KGHSH and CDR2 LQKENI. The CDR3 sequence is CASSWGQNSGNTIYF. The CDR3 DNA follows: TGTGCCAGCTCATGGGGACAGAACTCTGGAAACACCATATATTTT.

This chain uses TRBV7-9 with TRBJ1-1, with a tentative D call TRBD1 (5 bases). CDR3 length equals 15 residues. V lost 5 bases and J lost 4, with 17 bases in between. CDR1 is SEHNR, CDR2 FQNEAQ, per germline (reference sequence). The CDR3 region is CASSKTTTVRTEAFF. The CDR3 nucleotides read TGTGCCAGCAGCAAAACAACGACAGTGCGCACTGAAGCTTTCTTT.

The chain joins TRBV7-9 to TRBJ2-1, with TRBD1 matching 9 bases. Per germline, CDR1 SEHNR and CDR2 FQNEAQ (reference sequence). The trim removed 5 bases at V and 8 bases at J, leaving 10 bases unmatched. The CDR3 length is 15 residues. DNA of the CDR3: TGTGCCAGCAGCCACCGGGACAGGGAGGTTCATGAGCAGTTCTTC. Amino acid sequence: CASSHRDREVHEQFF.

The chain combines TRBV11-2 with TRBJ1-3; D might be TRBD1 (5 bases). Germline loops: CDR1 SGHAT, CDR2 FQNNGV. Trimming shortened V by 4 bases and J by 3 bases, and 16 bases separated the two germline ends. This CDR3 comprises 16 residues. CDR3 sequence: CASSSQVRGFGNTIYF. CDR3 sequence (DNA): TGTGCCAGCAGCTCACAGGTCAGAGGCTTTGGAAACACCATATATTTT.

This rearrangement joins TRBV19 to TRBJ2-7; 14 bases are shared with TRBD2. Germline assignment: CDR1 LNHDA and CDR2 SQIVND (reference sequence). The trim removed 4 bases at V and 8 bases at J, leaving 7 bases unmatched. CDR3 length: 15 residues. The CDR3 is CASSTGLAGASQQYF. CDR3 nucleotide sequence: TGTGCCAGTAGTACGGGACTAGCGGGGGCATCCCAGCAGTACTTC. The complete variable domain, with remaining parts taken from reference TRBV19 and TRBJ2-7, reads DGGITQSPKYLFRKEGQNVTLSCEQNLNHDAMYWYRQDPGQGLRLIYYSQIVNDFQKGDIAEGYSVSREKKESFPLTVTSAQKNPTAFYLCASSTGLAGASQQYFGPGTRLTVT.

The chain employs TRBV27 and TRBJ1-1, with 8 bases lining up with TRBD1. The ends lost 4 bases at V and 5 bases at J; junction bases unmatched: 9. Germline V lookup: CDR1 MNHEY, CDR2 SMNVEV (reference sequence). The CDR3 loop spans 15 amino acids. In nucleotides, the CDR3 is TGTGCCAGCAGTTCCTGGACAGGGTCGGGAACTGAAGCTTTCTTT. Protein: CASSSWTGSGTEAFF.

The chain carries TRBV7-2 and TRBJ2-1; maybe TRBD1 (5 bases). The CDR3 covers 13 residues. The V and J ends lost 5 bases and 10 bases respectively, with 15 bases between them. Germline V gene data show CDR1 as SGHTA and CDR2 as FQGNSA. For the CDR3, the DNA is TGTGCCAGCAGCGTACCTGGACACCCAGAGCAGTTCTTC. It yields the protein CASSVPGHPEQFF.

This clone has just one count. V gene TRBV7-2 combines with J gene TRBJ2-1; 14 nucleotides align to TRBD2. Germline loops: CDR1 SGHTA, CDR2 FQGNSA. V shed 2 bases, J shed 5 bases, and the junction held 5 bases outside the gene matches. CDR3 length: 17 residues. The CDR3 loop is CASSLPWTSGGNNEQFF. The CDR3 DNA reads as TGTGCCAGCAGCTTACCTTGGACTAGCGGGGGGAACAATGAGCAGTTCTTC.

The chain carries TRBV6-6 and TRBJ1-2; TRBD1 matches 7 bases. The germline V gene has CDR1 MNHNY and CDR2 SVGAGI (reference sequence). The CDR3 is 14 amino acids. Trimming at V came to 6 bases and at J to 2 bases, leaving 6 bases not matched to a gene. CDR3 in DNA: TGTGCCAGCAGACCCCCGACAGGGAACTATGGCTACACCTTC. Its protein is CASRPPTGNYGYTF.

The rearrangement uses TRBV5-6 and TRBJ1-2; 8 bases line up with TRBD1. From germline, CDR1 is SGHDT and CDR2 YYEEEE. J lost 8 bases, V lost 4 bases, and 13 bases had no gene match. This CDR3 region has 15 residues. The CDR3 is CASSRAQGADWGYTF. The CDR3 region has the DNA TGTGCCAGCAGCAGAGCGCAGGGGGCGGACTGGGGCTACACCTTC.

The chain couples TRBV9 to TRBJ2-7; D is possibly TRBD1 (6 bases). Germline CDR1 and CDR2: SGDLS and YYNGEE. The CDR3 is made up of 14 amino acids. Trimming pared 4 bases from V and 5 bases from J, leaving 16 bases between. The CDR3 sequence: CASSPRTEPHEQYF. CDR3 coding DNA: TGTGCCAGCAGCCCGAGGACAGAACCTCACGAGCAGTACTTC.

The chain combines TRBV9 with TRBJ2-3; TRBD2 aligns across 7 bases. V trimming: 3 bases; J trimming: 2 bases; junction bases outside the gene matches: 15. The V gene's germline CDR1 is SGDLS and CDR2 YYNGEE. The CDR3 extends over 18 amino acids. The CDR3 sequence: CASSALAGDPRYTDTQYF. The CDR3 nucleotides read TGTGCCAGCAGCGCCCTGGCGGGGGACCCGCGATACACAGATACGCAGTATTTT.

The chain joins TRBV18 to TRBJ1-2; D gene ambiguous. This CDR3 is built from 13 residues. Trimming pared 6 bases from V and 4 bases from J, leaving 12 bases between. Germline CDR1 is KGHSH and CDR2 is LQKENI. CDR3 region: CASSPGEVYGYTF. The DNA for the CDR3 is TGTGCCAGCTCCCCTGGGGAGGTCTATGGCTACACCTTC.

This sequence joins TRBV2 and TRBJ2-1; the D gene is possibly TRBD2 (5 bases). CDR1 and CDR2 (germline): SNHLY, FYNNEI. V was shortened by 2 bases and J by 6 bases, with 11 bases between the two germline ends. The CDR3 spans 14 residues. The CDR3 DNA is TGTGCCAGCAGTGAAAGTGGGCTAGCCAATGAGCAGTTCTTC. Encoded protein: CASSESGLANEQFF.

Note on this clone: This sample also contains other DNA sequences that code for the same CDR3. V is TRBV19 and J is TRBJ2-2, with a possible D match to TRBD1 (6 bases). The V gene lost 6 bases and the J gene lost 1 base, with 9 bases spanning the gap. CDR1 LNHDA and CDR2 SQIVND come from the germline V gene (reference sequence). The CDR3 length is 14 residues. The CDR3 loop reads CASSRGQNTGELFF. CDR3 nucleotides: TGTGCCAGTAGCCGGGGACAGAACACCGGGGAGCTGTTTTTT.